The 6 T cell receptor beta chains below all came from one sample that was sequenced in a study of blood T cell repertoires in COVID-19. TCRdb keeps only in-frame clones here, not all; method: immunoSEQ multiplex PCR. The sample consists of around 140,000 clones, around 89% of them appearing once. The sample taken for sequencing was peripheral blood. The receptor source for this set is a man in his fifties or sixties with active or convalescent COVID-19.

The gene calls are TRBV28 and TRBJ2-7; 11 bases match TRBD1. V gave up 8 bases and J gave up 5 bases; unmatched junction bases: 8. In germline, CDR1 is MDHEN, CDR2 SYDVKM. The CDR3 consists of 14 residues. CDR3 in amino acids: CASPQDRGLHEQYF. CDR3 sequence (DNA): TGTGCCAGCCCTCAGGACAGGGGGCTCCACGAGCAGTACTTC.

The chain uses TRBV7-9 and TRBJ1-2, with 9 bases lining up with TRBD1. V lost 6 bases and J lost 8; bases outside the gene matches: 7. This CDR3 contains 13 residues. The germline V gene encodes CDR1 SEHNR and CDR2 FQNEAQ (reference sequence). The CDR3 is CASREGQGEGYTF. The CDR3 DNA sequence: TGTGCCAGCAGGGAGGGACAGGGAGAAGGCTACACCTTC.

The chain employs TRBV6-5 and TRBJ2-1; the match to TRBD1 covers 8 bases. The germline V gene has CDR1 MNHEY and CDR2 SVGAGI. The CDR3 is 12 residues long. V lost 2 bases, J lost 14 bases, and 5 bases stayed unmatched. The CDR3 spells CASSYTTGEKFF. CDR3 DNA sequence: TGTGCCAGCAGTTACACGACAGGGGAGAAGTTCTTC.

This rearrangement joins TRBV4-1 to TRBJ1-2; 8 bases are shared with TRBD1. The V and J ends lost 2 bases and 7 bases, in that order; junction bases with no gene match: 6. This CDR3 region has 14 residues. The germline CDR1 and CDR2 sequences are MGHRA and YSYEKL. The CDR3 loop is CASSQTQGGGGYTF. In nucleotides, the CDR3 is TGCGCCAGCAGCCAAACACAGGGGGGTGGTGGCTACACCTTC.

The chain carries TRBV5-1 and TRBJ2-7; TRBD1 agrees at 8 bases. Losses at the gene ends were 4 bases for V and 2 bases for J; bases not matched to a gene: 8. Germline V CDR1 and CDR2: SGHRS, YFSETQ. The CDR3 is made up of 15 amino acids. The CDR3 reads CASSPRTGTTYEQYF. The CDR3 DNA sequence: TGCGCCAGCAGCCCCCGGACAGGGACCACCTACGAGCAGTACTTC.

The J gene is TRBJ2-6, the V gene TRBV5-1, with D unresolved. Germline CDR1 and CDR2: SGHRS and YFSETQ. Trimming shortened V by 4 bases and J by 0 bases, and 5 bases separated the two germline ends. This CDR3 contains 14 residues. CDR3 coding DNA: TGCGCCAGCAGCGAGTCCTCTGGGGCCAACGTCCTGACTTTC. Translated: CASSESSGANVLTF.